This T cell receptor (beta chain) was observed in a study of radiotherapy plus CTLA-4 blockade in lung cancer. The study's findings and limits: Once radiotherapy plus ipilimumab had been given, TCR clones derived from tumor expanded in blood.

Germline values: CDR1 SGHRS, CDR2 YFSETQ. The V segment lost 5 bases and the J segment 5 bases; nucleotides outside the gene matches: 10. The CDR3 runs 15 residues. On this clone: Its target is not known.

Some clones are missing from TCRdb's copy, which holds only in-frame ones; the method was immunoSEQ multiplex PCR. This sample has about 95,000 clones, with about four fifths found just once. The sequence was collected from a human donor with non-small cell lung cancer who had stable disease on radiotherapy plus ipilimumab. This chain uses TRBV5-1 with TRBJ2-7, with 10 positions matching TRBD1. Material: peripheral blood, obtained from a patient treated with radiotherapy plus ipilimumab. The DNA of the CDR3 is TGCGCCAGCAGGAACGGTGGGACAGGGGATCACGAGCAGTACTTC. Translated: CASRNGGTGDHEQYF.